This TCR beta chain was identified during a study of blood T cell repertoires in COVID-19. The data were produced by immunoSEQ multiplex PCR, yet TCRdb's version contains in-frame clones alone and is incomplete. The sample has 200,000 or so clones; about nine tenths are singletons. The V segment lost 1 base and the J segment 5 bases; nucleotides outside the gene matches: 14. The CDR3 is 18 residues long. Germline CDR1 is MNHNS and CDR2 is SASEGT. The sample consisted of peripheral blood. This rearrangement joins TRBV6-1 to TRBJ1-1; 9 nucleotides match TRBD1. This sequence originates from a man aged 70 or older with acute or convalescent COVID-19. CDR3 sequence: CASSEVGTGNGVWTEAFF. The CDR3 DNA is TGTGCCAGCAGTGAAGTCGGGACAGGGAACGGGGTCTGGACTGAAGCTTTCTTT.